This TCR beta chain was found in a study of cytotoxic CD8 clonotypes in ibrutinib-treated CLL. In the study overall: A mean of approximately 260,000 productive templates and tens of thousands of productive rearrangements was obtained per sample. Study observations and caveats: Whereas clonality rose at ibrutinib response, it declined toward baseline at progression.

V shed 2 bases and J shed 8 bases, with 12 bases lying between them. Germline values: CDR1 SGHTA, CDR2 FQGNSA. The CDR3 is made up of 13 amino acids. As to this clone: The antigen remains unidentified.

TCRdb keeps only in-frame clones here, not all; method: immunoSEQ multiplex PCR. The data show about 140,000 clones, with about 84% seen just once and 6% to 9.5% held by the top ten. This chain connects TRBV7-2 to TRBJ1-2; tentative D call: TRBD1 (5 bases). The sequence came from a human donor with chronic lymphocytic leukemia. Sequences were derived from PBMCs, sampled after 36 months of ibrutinib treatment. CDR3 nucleotides: TGTGCCAGCAGCTTAATAGGGACGGTAGGCTACACCTTC. This sequence encodes CASSLIGTVGYTF. The full variable domain, in which reference TRBV7-2 and TRBJ1-2 provide the parts outside the CDR3, is GAGVSQSPSNKVTEKGKDVELRCDPISGHTALYWYRQSLGQGLEFLIYFQGNSAPDKSGLPSDRFSAERTGGSVSTLTIQRTQQEDSAVYLCASSLIGTVGYTFGSGTRLTVV.